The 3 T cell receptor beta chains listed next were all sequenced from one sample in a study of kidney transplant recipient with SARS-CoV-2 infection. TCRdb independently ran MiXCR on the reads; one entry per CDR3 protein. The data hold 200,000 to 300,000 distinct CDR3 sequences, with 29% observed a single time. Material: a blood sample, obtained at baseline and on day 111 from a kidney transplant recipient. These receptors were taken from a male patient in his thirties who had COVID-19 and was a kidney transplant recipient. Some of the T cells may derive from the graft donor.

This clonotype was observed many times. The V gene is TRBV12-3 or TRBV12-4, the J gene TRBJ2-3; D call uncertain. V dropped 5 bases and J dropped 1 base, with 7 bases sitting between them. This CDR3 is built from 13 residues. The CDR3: CASSAGGTDTQYF. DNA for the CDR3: TGTGCCAGCAGTGCTGGAGGCACAGATACGCAGTATTTT.

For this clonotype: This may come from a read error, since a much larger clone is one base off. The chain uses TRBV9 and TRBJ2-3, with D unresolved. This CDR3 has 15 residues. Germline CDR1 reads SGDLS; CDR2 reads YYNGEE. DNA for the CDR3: TGTGCCAGCAGCGCACGAATGATTAGCACAGATACGCGGTATTTT. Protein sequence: CASSARMISTDTRYF.

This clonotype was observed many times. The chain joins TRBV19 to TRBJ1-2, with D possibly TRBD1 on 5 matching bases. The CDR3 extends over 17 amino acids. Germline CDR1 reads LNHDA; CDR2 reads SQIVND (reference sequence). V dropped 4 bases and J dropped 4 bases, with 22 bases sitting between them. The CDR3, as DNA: TGTGCCAGTAGTACGCCAAGGACAAATCGAAAGACCTATGGCTACACCTTC. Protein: CASSTPRTNRKTYGYTF.